The present T cell receptor (beta chain) was sequenced within a study of T-cell memory formation after mild COVID-19. Regarding this clonotype: Antigen: not known.

Germline CDR1 reads MNHEY; CDR2 reads SVGEGT. The V and J ends lost 5 bases and 6 bases respectively, with 22 bases between them. The CDR3 contains 17 residues. Employing constant-segment primers, 5'RACE generated TCR alpha and TCR beta cDNA libraries bearing sample barcodes and UMIs. TCRdb analysed the 5' RACE reads with MiXCR anew, one entry per CDR3 protein. Among about 400,000 distinct CDR3 sequences listed, approximately 15% were seen once. General study points: Day 15 to 85 contractors were CD4/CD8 balanced; later expanders leaned CD4+. Researchers found some responding clones in pre-infection memory, a sign that cross-reactive memory joined.

This chain connects TRBV6-2 or TRBV6-3 to TRBJ2-2; TRBD1 or TRBD2 may be the D gene (5 bases each). The specimen sequenced was PBMCs or a T cell subset sorted from them (not recorded which). This sequence originates from a man younger than 30 who had mild COVID-19 (a few samples of this study predate the infection). Cell type and time point are not known. This CDR3 reads CASSTLGRDAGSGELFF. CDR3 nucleotide sequence: TGTGCCAGCAGTACCCTGGGCCGGGACGCAGGTTCCGGGGAGCTGTTTTTT.